This T cell receptor (beta chain) is drawn from a study of shared clonotypes between healthy human individuals. Per the germline V gene, CDR1 is SNHLY and CDR2 is FYNNEI. J gave up 2 bases and V 5 bases, and 6 bases lay outside the gene matches. The CDR3 length is 14 residues. This clone was counted a few times. Clones were read by immunoSEQ multiplex PCR, and TCRdb kept only the in-frame ones, dropping some. The profile shows 150,000 to 200,000 clones, around 63% of them singletons. Sequencing was carried out using memory CD4+ T cells sorted from blood. Specified subset: CD45RA-negative fraction. The rearrangement links TRBV2 to TRBJ2-7; 7 nucleotides match TRBD1. The sequence was collected from a man aged 25 to 40 in good health. The CDR3 spells CASSTGQAPYEQYF. The CDR3 DNA is TGTGCCAGCAGTACTGGACAGGCCCCCTACGAGCAGTACTTC.